The 8 T cell receptor beta chains below come from one sample, sequenced in a study of cytomegalovirus exposure and HLA in healthy donors. The study ran its PCR with 60 Vbeta and 13 Jbeta primers. Method: immunoSEQ multiplex PCR; TCRdb's copy keeps in-frame clones and lacks some. The table has around 94,000 clones, about four fifths seen once. The sample taken for sequencing was PBMCs. The receptors come from a human donor in good health.

This clone came up once. This rearrangement joins TRBV28 to TRBJ2-4; D gene unclear. The CDR3 consists of 12 residues. V was clipped by 2 bases and J by 3 bases, with 2 bases between them. The V gene's germline CDR1 is MDHEN and CDR2 SYDVKM. CDR3 sequence: CASSLLKNIQYF. The CDR3 DNA is TGTGCCAGCAGTTTACTCAAAAACATTCAGTACTTC.

This chain connects TRBV6-5 to TRBJ1-1, with a possible D match to TRBD1 (5 bases). The CDR3 loop spans 15 amino acids. Germline CDR1 is MNHEY and CDR2 is SVGAGI. Trimming took 2 bases from V and 1 from J, leaving 11 bases between them. The CDR3 DNA sequence: TGTGCCAGCAGTTACGGAGGGGCATCGAACACTGAAGCTTTCTTT. As protein: CASSYGGASNTEAFF.

This clone was counted between two and nine times. The V and J genes are TRBV6-5 and TRBJ1-4; TRBD1 agrees at 7 bases. The CDR3 runs to 13 residues. CDR1 is MNHEY, CDR2 SVGAGI, per germline. V lost 6 bases to trimming and J lost 12 bases; unmatched junction nucleotides: 10. In DNA form, the CDR3 reads TGTGCCAGCAGAAGACAGGGTTTTGAGGAACTGTTTTTT. Its protein is CASRRQGFEELFF.

The V gene is TRBV15, the J gene TRBJ1-2, with 8 bases that match TRBD1. Germline CDR1 LNHNV, CDR2 YYDKDF (reference sequence). There are 15 residues in the CDR3. V dropped 3 bases and J dropped 2; count of bases not matched to a gene: 5. In DNA form, the CDR3 reads TGTGCCACCAGCAGCGGGGCAGGGGGCAACTATGGCTACACCTTC. Translated, it gives CATSSGAGGNYGYTF.

This clone was observed a handful of times. CDR3 DNA sequence: TGTGCCAGCAGCCATGTTGCTACTGGGGCCAACGTCCTGACTTTC. Amino acids: CASSHVATGANVLTF. V is TRBV6-5 and J is TRBJ2-6; D is unresolved. The V end lost 6 bases, the J end lost 2 bases, and 11 bases lay between the germline ends. The CDR3 is 15 amino acids. The germline gives CDR1 MNHEY, CDR2 SVGAGI.

This rearrangement joins TRBV28 to TRBJ2-7; 11 bases map to TRBD2. With V trimmed by 8 bases and J by 0 bases, 9 bases remained unmatched. Per the germline V gene, CDR1 is MDHEN and CDR2 is SYDVKM. The CDR3 totals 16 residues. The chain's CDR3 is CASPPSTSGVSYEQYF. DNA of the CDR3: TGTGCCAGCCCCCCATCGACTAGCGGGGTCTCCTACGAGCAGTACTTC.

The chain joins TRBV6-5 to TRBJ1-1, with D maybe TRBD1 (6 bases). The germline V gene has CDR1 MNHEY and CDR2 SVGAGI. This CDR3 has 15 amino acids. The V end was cut by 0 bases, the J end by 5 bases, with 13 bases between. CDR3 sequence (DNA): TGTGCCAGCAGTTACTCGACAGGACTTAAAACTGAAGCTTTCTTT. Translated: CASSYSTGLKTEAFF.

The chain carries TRBV9 and TRBJ2-1; D is uncertain. This CDR3 has 15 amino acids. Between the trimmed V and J ends, which lost 4 bases and 0 bases, there was a span of 11 bases. Germline V gene data show CDR1 as SGDLS and CDR2 as YYNGEE. CDR3 bases: TGTGCCAGCAGCCTAGGGTATAGCTCCTACAATGAGCAGTTCTTC. This codes for CASSLGYSSYNEQFF.